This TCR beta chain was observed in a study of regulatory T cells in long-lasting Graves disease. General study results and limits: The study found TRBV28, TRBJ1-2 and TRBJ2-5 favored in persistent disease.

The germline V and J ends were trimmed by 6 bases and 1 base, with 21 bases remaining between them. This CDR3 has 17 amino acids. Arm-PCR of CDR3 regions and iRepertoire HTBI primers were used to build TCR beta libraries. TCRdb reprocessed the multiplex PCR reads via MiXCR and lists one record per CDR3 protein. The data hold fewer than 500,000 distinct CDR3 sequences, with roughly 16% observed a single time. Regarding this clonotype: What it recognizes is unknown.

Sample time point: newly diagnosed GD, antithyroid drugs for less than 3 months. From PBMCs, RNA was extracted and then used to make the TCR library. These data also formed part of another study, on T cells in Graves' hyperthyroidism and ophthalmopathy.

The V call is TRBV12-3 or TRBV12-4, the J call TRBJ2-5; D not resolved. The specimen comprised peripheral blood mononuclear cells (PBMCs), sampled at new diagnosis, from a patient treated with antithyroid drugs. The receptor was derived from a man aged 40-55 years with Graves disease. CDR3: CASRLTKRETGQETQYF. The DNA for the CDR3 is TGTGCCAGCAGGTTAACTAAGAGAGAGACGGGCCAAGAGACCCAGTACTTC.